This T cell receptor (beta chain) was retrieved from a study of Graves' ophthalmopathy and Graves' hyperthyroidism. The sequenced template was RNA, covering the TCR beta CDR3 region. Investigators did first-round RT-PCR with HTBI primers, then second-round multiplex PCR. One entry per CDR3 protein results from TCRdb running MiXCR on the multiplex PCR reads. The table lists hundreds of thousands of distinct CDR3 sequences, over 20% of them singletons. The V end was cut by 4 bases, the J end by 3 bases, with 7 bases between. This CDR3 comprises 12 residues. Germline CDR1 is SGHAT and CDR2 is FQDESV (reference sequence). This clonotype was seen ten or more times.

The sample was peripheral blood. The rearrangement uses TRBV11-1 and TRBJ2-7; D is undetermined. This receptor was obtained from a woman between 18 and 30 years old with stable Graves' hyperthyroidism. Some clones in this sample may be carry-over from other donors' samples. CDR3 sequence reads: CASSSYGYEQYF. The CDR3 DNA reads as TGTGCCAGCAGCTCGTATGGCTACGAGCAGTACTTC. Based on the CDR3 plus reference TRBV11-1 and TRBJ2-7, the full variable domain is EAEVAQSPRYKITEKSQAVAFWCDPISGHATLYWYRQILGQGPELLVQFQDESVVDDSQLPKDRFSAERLKGVDSTLKIQPAELGDSAMYLCASSSYGYEQYFGPGTRLTVT.